The 28 T cell receptor beta chains reported below all come from one sample, sequenced in a study of blood T cell repertoires in COVID-19. Libraries were prepared by immunoSEQ multiplex PCR; TCRdb keeps only in-frame clonotypes and omits some of them. Of under 250,000 clones listed, roughly 80% are singletons. The material sequenced was peripheral blood. The source of these receptors is an older woman who had recovered from COVID-19.

The chain uses TRBV12-3 or TRBV12-4 and TRBJ1-1; D not resolved. CDR3 length equals 12 residues. Trimming cost V 6 bases and J 0 bases, with 5 bases left between them. DNA for the CDR3: TGTGCCAGCAGGGAGTTGAACACTGAAGCTTTCTTT. Amino acid sequence: CASRELNTEAFF.

CDR3 loop: CASSRTGPPYEQYF. In DNA form, the CDR3 reads TGTGCCAGCAGTCGGACAGGGCCCCCCTACGAGCAGTACTTC. The chain joins TRBV7-9 to TRBJ2-7, with 8 bases identical to TRBD1. Germline CDR1 SEHNR, CDR2 FQNEAQ (reference sequence). V was clipped by 6 bases and J by 2 bases; unmatched bases: 6. CDR3 size: 14 residues.

This CDR3 reads CASSRDRVAFF. In DNA form, the CDR3 reads TGTGCCAGCAGCCGGGACAGGGTAGCTTTCTTT. J is TRBJ1-1 and V is TRBV2, with TRBD1 matching over 9 bases. Germline V gene lookup returns CDR1 SNHLY and CDR2 FYNNEI. Trimming at V came to 6 bases and at J to 10 bases, leaving 3 bases not matched to a gene. The CDR3 sequence is 11 residues long.

This clone was seen at least ten times. The V and J genes are TRBV7-9 and TRBJ2-2; no definite D call. Germline V CDR1 and CDR2: SEHNR, FQNEAQ (reference sequence). V gave up 5 bases and J gave up 2 bases, with 18 bases separating them. The CDR3 has 17 amino acids. CDR3 protein: CASSPPFRSLNTGELFF. CDR3 in DNA: TGTGCCAGCAGCCCCCCCTTCCGGAGCCTAAACACCGGGGAGCTGTTTTTT.

The chain joins TRBV5-4 to TRBJ1-2; 9 bases match TRBD1. V lost 4 bases and J lost 6; bases outside the gene matches: 16. This CDR3 region has 17 residues. Germline loops: CDR1 SGHNT, CDR2 YYREEE (reference sequence). CDR3 sequence (DNA): TGTGCCAGCAGCCCCCCCCCGGGACAGGGTAGTGAAGATGGCTACACCTTC. Protein product: CASSPPPGQGSEDGYTF.

There are a few counts of this clone. J is TRBJ2-1 and V is TRBV27; D remains ambiguous. There are 14 residues in the CDR3. The V gene lost 0 bases and the J gene lost 1 base, with 4 bases spanning the gap. The germline V gene encodes CDR1 MNHEY and CDR2 SMNVEV (reference sequence). The CDR3 nucleotides read TGTGCCAGCAGTTTATCCGGTTCCTACAATGAGCAGTTCTTC. Amino acids: CASSLSGSYNEQFF.

This sequence joins TRBV5-1 and TRBJ1-4; D is perhaps TRBD1 (6 bases). The CDR3 spans 16 residues. Germline CDR1 reads SGHRS; CDR2 reads YFSETQ. V was pared by 3 bases and J by 7 bases, with 19 bases between. CDR3 loop: CASSSTLQGSGEKLFF. The CDR3 DNA follows: TGCGCCAGCAGCTCAACATTACAGGGTTCGGGTGAAAAACTGTTTTTT.

In its sample, this clone was seen once. The chain recombines TRBV5-1 with TRBJ1-5, with D maybe TRBD1 (6 bases). Germline lookup yields CDR1 SGHRS and CDR2 YFSETQ. The CDR3 covers 17 residues. V was pared by 4 bases and J by 0 bases, with 17 bases between. The CDR3 region is CASSLGAGAFSNQPQHF. The CDR3 nucleotides read TGCGCCAGCAGCCTGGGGGCAGGGGCGTTTAGCAATCAGCCCCAGCATTTT.

The chain employs TRBV29-1 and TRBJ1-2; the D is unclear. CDR3 length: 15 residues. CDR1 and CDR2 (germline): SQVTM, ANQGSEA. V was shortened by 2 bases and J by 2 bases, with 15 bases between the two germline ends. CDR3 DNA: TGCAGCGTTGAACTCTTGTCAGGAGGAAACTATGGCTACACCTTC. This codes for CSVELLSGGNYGYTF.

The genes are TRBV9 and TRBJ2-7, with 8 bases aligning to TRBD1. This CDR3 has 15 residues. Per germline, CDR1 SGDLS and CDR2 YYNGEE. The J segment lost 3 bases and the V segment lost 4 bases, leaving 9 bases of the junction unmatched. The CDR3 reads CASSPGTGSFYEQYF. The CDR3 DNA follows: TGTGCCAGCAGCCCCGGGACAGGTAGCTTCTACGAGCAGTACTTC. Full variable domain (remainder filled in from reference TRBV9 and TRBJ2-7): DSGVTQTPKHLITATGQRVTLRCSPRSGDLSVYWYQQSLDQGLQFLIQYYNGEERAKGNILERFSAQQFPDLHSELNLSSLELGDSALYFCASSPGTGSFYEQYFGPGTRLTVT.

This clone was picked up one time. The chain has TRBV19 and TRBJ2-2, with 9 bases matching TRBD1. This CDR3 region has 16 residues. The V segment lost 10 bases and the J segment 6 bases; nucleotides outside the gene matches: 15. Looked up from germline, CDR1 is LNHDA and CDR2 is SQIVND (reference sequence). The CDR3 DNA reads as TGTGCCACTAATGAACCGGGACAGGGTTCCCCCGGGGAGCTGTTTTTT. As protein: CATNEPGQGSPGELFF.

The chain recombines TRBV5-1 with TRBJ1-2; TRBD1 aligns across 7 bases. Losses at the gene ends were 3 bases for V and 5 bases for J; bases not matched to a gene: 4. The CDR3 length is 13 residues. Per germline, CDR1 SGHRS and CDR2 YFSETQ. The CDR3 here is CASSWDSKYGYTF. The CDR3 DNA reads TGCGCCAGCAGCTGGGACAGTAAATATGGCTACACCTTC.

V usage is TRBV5-4 and J usage is TRBJ2-1, with 10 bases aligning to TRBD2. The germline gives CDR1 SGHNT, CDR2 YYREEE (reference sequence). The CDR3 has 17 residues. Losses at the gene ends were 4 bases for V and 5 bases for J; bases not matched to a gene: 12. In nucleotides, the CDR3 is TGTGCCAGCAGCCTCAAGACGGGACTAGCGTCAAACAATGAGCAGTTCTTC. Protein product: CASSLKTGLASNNEQFF.

The count of this clone is one. The chain combines TRBV3-1 (or the pseudogene TRBV3-2) with TRBJ2-3; a weak D match, TRBD2 (5 bases). Trimming shortened V by 4 bases and J by 3 bases, and 17 bases separated the two germline ends. The germline V gene encodes CDR1 LGHDT and CDR2 YNNKEL (reference sequence). The CDR3 loop spans 16 amino acids. Here the CDR3 reads CASSRKGLRGTDTQYF. As DNA, the CDR3 is TGTGCCAGCAGCCGAAAGGGTCTGCGAGGGACAGATACGCAGTATTTT.

The V call is TRBV19, the J call TRBJ1-6; 7 bases fit TRBD1. V trimming: 4 bases; J trimming: 0 bases; junction bases outside the gene matches: 9. CDR1 is LNHDA and CDR2 is SQIVND in the germline V gene (reference sequence). The CDR3 extends over 18 amino acids. CDR3 residues: CASSTLDRDGSYNSPLHF. The CDR3 nucleotides are TGTGCCAGTAGTACCCTTGACAGGGATGGCTCCTATAATTCACCCCTCCACTTT.

J is TRBJ2-7 and V is TRBV6-2 or TRBV6-3; 7 bases align to TRBD1. V lost 6 bases and J lost 0; bases outside the gene matches: 5. Germline V gives CDR1 MNHEY, CDR2 SVGEGT. CDR3 length: 14 amino acids. CDR3 bases: TGTGCCAGCAGCTCGGGACAGCCCTCCTACGAGCAGTACTTC. Its protein is CASSSGQPSYEQYF.

This clone occurred a few times. This chain links TRBV5-4 with TRBJ1-2, with D tentatively TRBD1 (6 bases). V was clipped by 5 bases and J by 4 bases, with 18 bases between them. Germline assignment: CDR1 SGHNT and CDR2 YYREEE (reference sequence). The CDR3 runs to 15 residues. The DNA of the CDR3 is TGTGCCAGCAGTTTTGCCGCCGGGACAACCTATGGCTACACCTTC. It encodes CASSFAAGTTYGYTF.

The chain recombines TRBV9 with TRBJ2-5, with TRBD1 as a possible D gene (6 bases). This CDR3 comprises 13 residues. Germline CDR1 SGDLS, CDR2 YYNGEE. Trimming shortened V by 3 bases and J by 5 bases, and 11 bases separated the two germline ends. For the CDR3, the DNA is TGTGCCAGCAGCGCACAGGGTCGGGAGACCCAGTACTTC. It yields the protein CASSAQGRETQYF.

This chain uses TRBV4-1 with TRBJ1-1; D ambiguous. In germline, CDR1 is MGHRA, CDR2 YSYEKL. The CDR3 covers 15 residues. Trimming left V 0 bases short and J 3 bases short, with 11 bases between. The CDR3 loop is CASSQDILRDTEAFF. The CDR3 nucleotides are TGCGCCAGCAGCCAAGATATACTGAGGGACACTGAAGCTTTCTTT.

The gene calls are TRBV18 and TRBJ1-1; perhaps TRBD1 as D (5 bases). Looked up from germline, CDR1 is KGHSH and CDR2 is LQKENI. This CDR3 has 15 residues. V dropped 2 bases and J dropped 2 bases, with 12 bases sitting between them. In nucleotides, the CDR3 is TGTGCCAGCTCACCAGGGGCCGGGGGAAACACTGAAGCTTTCTTT. Its translation: CASSPGAGGNTEAFF.

The chain has TRBV5-4 and TRBJ2-1; no definite D call. The CDR3 sequence is 14 residues long. Germline V gene lookup returns CDR1 SGHNT and CDR2 YYREEE (reference sequence). Trimming pared 3 bases from V and 7 bases from J, leaving 14 bases between. The DNA for the CDR3 is TGTGCCAGCAGCTCTAGATTAGGCGCGAATGAGCAGTTCTTC. Its translation: CASSSRLGANEQFF.

V and J are TRBV9 and TRBJ2-2; 14 bases map to TRBD2. The CDR3 spans 18 residues. CDR1 SGDLS and CDR2 YYNGEE come from the germline V gene. J gave up 3 bases and V 4 bases, and 8 bases lay outside the gene matches. CDR3 nucleotide sequence: TGTGCCAGCAGCCCGGGACTAGCGGGGGAGGGGGACACCGGGGAGCTGTTTTTT. Its protein is CASSPGLAGEGDTGELFF.

The CDR3 DNA reads TGTGCCATCAGTGAGTCGAGCGGCGACCGGAACTATGGCTACACCTTC. Its translation is CAISESSGDRNYGYTF. The chain recombines TRBV10-3 with TRBJ1-2; D call uncertain. Germline CDR1 ENHRY, CDR2 SYGVKD. The CDR3 length is 16 residues. V was pared by 0 bases and J by 2 bases, with 13 bases between.

V usage is TRBV4-1 and J usage is TRBJ2-5, with 11 bases aligning to TRBD2. From germline, CDR1 is MGHRA and CDR2 YSYEKL. The CDR3 is made up of 17 amino acids. V trimming: 1 base; J trimming: 1 base; junction bases outside the gene matches: 5. The CDR3 spells CASSQATSGGLQETQYF. CDR3 sequence (DNA): TGCGCCAGCAGCCAAGCTACTAGCGGGGGACTCCAAGAGACCCAGTACTTC.

This chain connects TRBV5-1 to TRBJ2-7; 9 nucleotides line up with TRBD2. The germline V gene has CDR1 SGHRS and CDR2 YFSETQ. The V segment lost 4 bases and the J segment 3 bases; nucleotides outside the gene matches: 8. The CDR3 spans 15 residues. This CDR3 is CASSPLAGGDYEQYF. In DNA form, the CDR3 reads TGCGCCAGCAGCCCCCTCGCGGGGGGGGACTACGAGCAGTACTTC.

This clone has only one observation. The chain recombines TRBV2 with TRBJ2-1, with 10 bases fitting TRBD2. V was pared by 3 bases and J by 4 bases, with 6 bases of the junction left unmatched. CDR1 and CDR2 (germline): SNHLY, FYNNEI. The CDR3 is 16 amino acids. The CDR3 nucleotides are TGTGCCAGCAGTGAGCGGACTAGCGGAAATTACAATGAGCAGTTCTTC. It codes for CASSERTSGNYNEQFF.

This rearrangement joins TRBV7-9 to TRBJ1-1; 7 nucleotides match TRBD1. The germline gives CDR1 SEHNR, CDR2 FQNEAQ (reference sequence). V lost 4 bases, J lost 1 base, and 6 bases stayed unmatched. The CDR3 extends over 15 amino acids. The CDR3 DNA follows: TGTGCCAGCAGCTACCCGACAGGGAAGAACACTGAAGCTTTCTTT. Encoded protein: CASSYPTGKNTEAFF.

This clone was seen only a few times. The chain carries TRBV6-6 and TRBJ1-2; 9 nucleotides align to TRBD1. The CDR3 length is 17 residues. Germline CDR1 is MNHNY and CDR2 is SVGAGI (reference sequence). J gave up 2 bases and V 5 bases, and 12 bases lay outside the gene matches. The CDR3 DNA reads TGTGCCAGCAGTAGATCCGGGACAGGGTGGGCCAACTATGGCTACACCTTC. Translation: CASSRSGTGWANYGYTF.